A selection of T cell receptor beta chains follows, all from one sample in a study of cytomegalovirus exposure and HLA in healthy donors. Libraries were prepared by immunoSEQ multiplex PCR; TCRdb keeps only in-frame clonotypes and omits some of them. Among more than 35,000 clones listed, about half were seen once. Material for sequencing was PBMCs. The receptors were gathered from a woman between 40 and 55 years old in good health and CMV-seropositive. The CDR3 runs from the conserved cysteine through the conserved F or W. D genes are given only for firm matches. Rows may omit the clone size; those that give it use once, few, many or a size class.

V gene	CDR3 length	J gene	D gene	clone size	CDR3 DNA	CDR3 protein
TRBV4-2	16	TRBJ2-5	TRBD2	few	TGTGCCAGCAGCCACCGAGGGACTAGCGGGGTGGAGACCCAGTACTTC	CASSHRGTSGVETQYF
TRBV11-3	14	TRBJ2-3	-	-	TGTGCCAGCAGCTTGGACAGTCCCACAGATACGCAGTATTTT	CASSLDSPTDTQYF
TRBV5-4	16	TRBJ2-2	TRBD2	-	TGTGCCAGCAGCTTTGGACTAGCGGGGAAGGTCGGGGAGCTGTTTTTT	CASSFGLAGKVGELFF
TRBV7-3	15	TRBJ1-2	TRBD1	-	TGTGCCAGCAGCCTATCCGGGACAGGGGCTCTCGGCTACACCTTC	CASSLSGTGALGYTF
TRBV7-9	12	TRBJ1-6	-	-	TGTGCCTGCGAGGGCGTCGGTTCACCCCTCCACTTT	CACEGVGSPLHF
TRBV6-6	14	TRBJ2-1	-	-	TGTGCCAGCAGTTATGGGCGGACATACAATGAGCAGTTCTTC	CASSYGRTYNEQFF
TRBV7-2	14	TRBJ2-5	TRBD1	-	TGTGCCAGCAGCCGCCGACAGGGACAAGAGACCCAGTACTTC	CASSRRQGQETQYF
TRBV18	14	TRBJ1-1	-	-	TGTGCCAGCTCACCCAACCACAGCGGTACTGAAGCTTTCTTT	CASSPNHSGTEAFF
TRBV7-2	17	TRBJ2-3	-	-	TGTGCCAGCAGCTTCCGACTAGGGGCGGCTAGCACAGATACGCAGTATTTT	CASSFRLGAASTDTQYF
TRBV9	16	TRBJ2-5	TRBD2	-	TGTGCCAGCAGCGTTTCTTCCGGGACTAGTTGGGAGACCCAGTACTTC	CASSVSSGTSWETQYF
TRBV6-5	14	TRBJ1-2	-	few	TGTGCCAGCAGTTACAGCAGGGAAGGTTTTGGCTACACCTTC	CASSYSREGFGYTF
TRBV30	14	TRBJ2-1	-	-	TGTGCCTGGAGTCATGGAGGGCAAGAGAGGGAGCAGTTCTTC	CAWSHGGQEREQFF
TRBV10-3	14	TRBJ1-2	-	few	TGTGCCATCACCTCGGGGGGGAGGGACTATGGCTACACCTTC	CAITSGGRDYGYTF
TRBV28	14	TRBJ1-1	-	-	TGTGCCAGCAGTTTGGAAGGGGTGAACACTGAAGCTTTCTTT	CASSLEGVNTEAFF
TRBV6-4	16	TRBJ2-5	TRBD2	-	TGTGCCAGCAGTGTCGCAGCGGGGGGCGGTAAAGAGACCCAGTACTTC	CASSVAAGGGKETQYF
TRBV11-2	14	TRBJ2-1	-	few	TGTGCCAGCAGGGAGATCAGGGGTGGGAATGAGCAGTTCTTC	CASREIRGGNEQFF
TRBV9	16	TRBJ2-2	TRBD2	few	TGTGCCAGCAGCCCCCAGGGACTAGTTCCTCCCGGGGAGCTGTTTTTT	CASSPQGLVPPGELFF
TRBV19	15	TRBJ2-2	TRBD1	-	TGTGCCAGTAGTACGGGACAGGGTTACACCGGGGAGCTGTTTTTT	CASSTGQGYTGELFF
TRBV11-2	15	TRBJ1-3	-	few	TGTGCCAGCAGCTTAGGAGTAATCTCTGGAAACACCATATATTTT	CASSLGVISGNTIYF
TRBV2	15	TRBJ2-7	TRBD2	-	TGTGCCAGCAGTGAAGATAGCGGGGTTGACTACGAGCAGTACTTC	CASSEDSGVDYEQYF
TRBV19	19	TRBJ1-4	TRBD1	-	TGTGCCAGTAGTACAGGACAGGGAAGAAGTGGAACAACTAATGAAAAACTGTTTTTT	CASSTGQGRSGTTNEKLFF
TRBV10-3	16	TRBJ1-6	TRBD1	-	TGTGCCATCATTTTTTGGGCCGACAGGGAGGATTCACCCCTCCACTTT	CAIIFWADREDSPLHF
TRBV7-9	14	TRBJ2-7	-	-	TGTGCCAGCAGCTTCGGTGTCCTTTACCACGAGCAGTACTTC	CASSFGVLYHEQYF
TRBV10-3	16	TRBJ2-1	TRBD2	-	TGTGCCATCAGTGTCCGTGGTAGCGGGGGGGTTGATGAGCAGTTCTTC	CAISVRGSGGVDEQFF
TRBV7-2	15	TRBJ1-6	TRBD1	-	TGTGCCAGCAGCCCTCAACAGGGGGGAGATTCACCCCTCCACTTT	CASSPQQGGDSPLHF
TRBV21-1	12	TRBJ1-2	-	few	TGTGCCAGCAGCATCTACGACAGGGTCCCCACCTTC	CASSIYDRVPTF
TRBV5-1	16	TRBJ2-2	-	-	TGCGCCAGCAGCTTGTCTTGGCAGGGAACCACCGGGGAGCTGTTTTTT	CASSLSWQGTTGELFF
TRBV18	16	TRBJ2-7	-	-	TGTGCCAGCTCACCACCACTAACAGGGAGATCCTACGAGCAGTACTTC	CASSPPLTGRSYEQYF
TRBV15	13	TRBJ2-7	-	few	TGTGCCACCAGCGAGGGAAACTCCTACGAGCAGTACTTC	CATSEGNSYEQYF
TRBV2	12	TRBJ1-1	TRBD1	-	TGTGCCAGCAGTTACAGGGGCGCTGAAGCTTTCTTT	CASSYRGAEAFF
TRBV2	15	TRBJ1-6	TRBD1	-	TGTGCCAGCAGCGGAGAGGGACAGGGAAGTTCACCCCTCCACTTT	CASSGEGQGSSPLHF
TRBV6-6	13	TRBJ2-5	-	medium-sized	TGTGCCAGCAGTCGACAGGAGCAAGAGACCCAGTACTTC	CASSRQEQETQYF
TRBV28	13	TRBJ1-2	TRBD1	-	TGTGCCACCCGGGACAGGGCGAGGGATGGCTACACCTTC	CATRDRARDGYTF
TRBV15	15	TRBJ2-1	TRBD2	few	TGTGCCACCAGCAGGGAGCGGGGGGTATATAATGAGCAGTTCTTC	CATSRERGVYNEQFF
TRBV5-1	14	TRBJ2-6	-	-	TGCGCCAGCAGCTTACAGGGAGGGGCCAACGTCCTGACTTTC	CASSLQGGANVLTF
TRBV7-6	14	TRBJ2-5	-	-	TGTGCCAGCAGCTTGATGAGGGACCAAGAGACCCAGTACTTC	CASSLMRDQETQYF
TRBV6-5	14	TRBJ1-1	TRBD1	few	TGTGCCAGCAGGCGGGGACAGCCGAACACTGAAGCTTTCTTT	CASRRGQPNTEAFF
TRBV15	14	TRBJ1-1	-	-	TGTGCCACCAGCACCCGGGGGGAACTCACTGAAGCTTTCTTT	CATSTRGELTEAFF
TRBV28	13	TRBJ1-2	-	-	TGTGCCAGCAGTTTAACATCCCTCTATGGCTACACCTTC	CASSLTSLYGYTF
TRBV27	11	TRBJ2-7	-	medium-sized	TGTGCCAGCATTATCGGACAGAAGCAGTACTTC	CASIIGQKQYF
TRBV5-4	14	TRBJ1-1	-	few	TGTGCCAGCAGTGCCCGGGACATTGACACTGAAGCTTTCTTT	CASSARDIDTEAFF
TRBV11-2	15	TRBJ2-2	TRBD2	-	TGTGCCAGCGGGTTTACGAGCGGGGGCACCGGGGAGCTGTTTTTT	CASGFTSGGTGELFF
TRBV9	14	TRBJ2-7	TRBD1	-	TGTGCCAGCAGCGCAGACAGGGGGCTGGGGGTGCAGTACTTC	CASSADRGLGVQYF
TRBV18	15	TRBJ2-7	-	-	TGTGCCAGCTCACCTACCTCCAGGAACTCCTACGAGCAGTACTTC	CASSPTSRNSYEQYF